A single sample is the source of the 25 T cell receptor beta chains below, sequenced in a study of T cell repertoires in cytomegalovirus infection. Which antigens these TCRs recognize remains unknown. Each CDR3 protein gets one entry after TCRdb re-called the reads with MiXCR. The sample comprises about 920,000 distinct CDR3 sequences, approximately 31% of which are singletons, and roughly 12% rests with the top ten. Sample: cultured CD8+ T cells from PBMCs, taken from culture after CMV antigen stimulation. The origin of the receptors is a human donor in good health (CMV status not recorded). Some clones in this sample may be carry-over from other donors' samples.

V gene TRBV12-3 or TRBV12-4 combines with J gene TRBJ2-6; a weak D match, TRBD2 (5 bases). The V end was cut by 8 bases, the J end by 0 bases, with 11 bases between. There are 15 residues in the CDR3. CDR3 in DNA: TGTGCCAGCCGGGGTGCGGACTCTGGGGCCAACGTCCTGACTTTC. Protein product: CASRGADSGANVLTF.

This clonotype was seen at least ten times. One end of the junction is discordant with germline, which a read error may explain. This chain connects TRBV7-6 to TRBJ2-2; D might be TRBD1 (5 bases). Germline assignment: CDR1 SGHVS and CDR2 FNYEAQ. CDR3 length: 15 residues. For the CDR3, the DNA is TGCGCCAGCAGCCTAACAGGCACGAACACCGGGGAGCTGTTTTTT. The encoded protein is CASSLTGTNTGELFF. Together with reference TRBV7-6 and TRBJ2-2, the CDR3 gives the full variable domain: GAGVSQSPRYKVTKRGQDVALRCDPISGHVSLYWYRQALGQGPEFLTYFNYEAQQDKSGLPNDRFSAERPEGSISTLTIQRTEQRDSAMYRCASSLTGTNTGELFFGEGSRLTVL.

In this sample, this clonotype turned up a few times. V and J are TRBV7-6 and TRBJ2-2; maybe TRBD2 (5 bases). Germline loops: CDR1 SGHVS, CDR2 FNYEAQ. Between the trimmed V and J ends, which lost 1 base and 12 bases, there was a span of 9 bases. CDR3 size: 12 residues. In DNA form, the CDR3 reads TGTGCCAGCAGCTTAGGCAGGAGGCAGCTGTTTTTT. Its protein product is CASSLGRRQLFF.

The V gene is TRBV7-9, the J gene TRBJ2-1; 16 bases are a match to TRBD2. The junction had 12 bases not matched to a gene; V was cut back by 4 bases and J by 12 bases. The germline gives CDR1 SEHNR, CDR2 FQNEAQ (reference sequence). This CDR3 region has 17 residues. The CDR3 is CASSSQPGTSGGAGQFF. CDR3 in DNA: TGTGCCAGCAGCTCTCAGCCCGGGACTAGCGGGGGGGCGGGGCAGTTCTTC.

The V call is TRBV7-8, the J call TRBJ2-1; a possible D gene is TRBD1 (5 bases). CDR1 and CDR2 (germline): SGHVS, FQNEAQ. The CDR3 runs 11 residues. V was trimmed by 5 bases and J by 9 bases, leaving 8 bases between them. This CDR3 reads CASSTQGEQFF. CDR3 bases: TGTGCCAGCAGCACGCAGGGTGAGCAGTTCTTC.

V gene TRBV10-2 combines with J gene TRBJ2-7, with 7 bases aligning to TRBD1. The CDR3 consists of 13 residues. V lost 6 bases to trimming and J lost 4 bases; unmatched junction nucleotides: 6. Germline CDR1 WSHSY, CDR2 SAAADI. CDR3 sequence reads: CASRVGTEYEQYV. In DNA, the CDR3 is TGCGCCAGCAGGGTCGGGACAGAATACGAGCAGTACGTC.

The chain couples TRBV4-3 to TRBJ2-1; 10 bases map to TRBD2. This CDR3 contains 20 residues. After removal of 0 bases from V and 6 bases from J, the junction contained 17 bases not matched to a gene. Per the germline V gene, CDR1 is LGHNA and CDR2 is YSLEER. The CDR3 region is CASSQDSGRGSPSGGNEQFF. In DNA form, the CDR3 reads TGCGCCAGCAGCCAAGATTCGGGGAGGGGTTCGCCTAGCGGGGGCAATGAGCAGTTCTTC.

This clonotype was seen at least ten times. For the CDR3, the DNA is TGTGCCAGCAGCTTAGGTGGGGGCAGGGAGACCCAGTACTTC. Residues: CASSLGGGRETQYF. The J gene is TRBJ2-5, the V gene TRBV7-6, with D perhaps TRBD1 (6 bases). Trimming removed 1 base from V and 5 bases from J, with 11 bases in between. From germline, CDR1 is SGHVS and CDR2 FNYEAQ. This CDR3 spans 14 amino acids.

This clonotype came up a few times. The chain combines TRBV7-8 with TRBJ2-1; either TRBD1 or TRBD2 may supply D (5 bases each). V was trimmed by 3 bases and J by 2 bases, leaving 17 bases between them. Per the germline V gene, CDR1 is SGHVS and CDR2 is FQNEAQ. The CDR3 consists of 17 residues. The CDR3 is CASSFPGQPFTYNEQFF. The CDR3 nucleotides are TGTGCCAGCAGCTTTCCGGGGCAGCCCTTCACCTACAATGAGCAGTTCTTC.

CDR3 protein: CASSEPQGRGNTGELFF. CDR3 coding DNA: TGTGCCAGCAGTGAACCCCAGGGGCGGGGGAACACCGGGGAGCTGTTTTTT. V gene TRBV6-1 combines with J gene TRBJ2-2; the D gene could be TRBD1 or TRBD2 (6 bases each). V was shortened by 2 bases and J by 1 base, with 14 bases between the two germline ends. Looked up from germline, CDR1 is MNHNS and CDR2 is SASEGT. This CDR3 spans 17 amino acids.

This clonotype was counted a few times. The chain recombines TRBV4-3 with TRBJ1-2, with unresolved D. Trimming left V 1 base short and J 4 bases short, with 13 bases between. The CDR3 consists of 15 residues. Germline V gene lookup returns CDR1 LGHNA and CDR2 YSLEER. CDR3 DNA: TGCGCCAGCAGCCAAGGGGCGTGGGAGTCCTATGGCTACACCTTC. Translated, it gives CASSQGAWESYGYTF.

The chain recombines TRBV6-8 with TRBJ1-2, with D perhaps TRBD1 (5 bases). Germline V gene sequence: CDR1 MNHGY, CDR2 SAAAGT. V was shortened by 7 bases and J by 3 bases, with 21 bases between the two germline ends. The CDR3 contains 16 residues. The CDR3 region has the DNA TGTGCCAGCACCTTCCTGTGGGGGAATCAAGACTATGGCTACACCTTC. It specifies CASTFLWGNQDYGYTF.

The chain recombines TRBV20-1 with TRBJ2-7, with 8 nucleotides matching TRBD2. From germline, CDR1 is DFQATT and CDR2 SNEGSKA (reference sequence). This CDR3 region has 16 residues. V shed 5 bases, J shed 4 bases, and the junction held 16 bases outside the gene matches. The CDR3 loop is CSAGRGAPGALYEQYV. The CDR3 DNA reads TGCAGTGCTGGGCGGGGGGCCCCGGGGGCGCTTTACGAGCAGTACGTC.

At least ten counts were recorded for this clonotype. This chain connects TRBV7-2 to TRBJ2-1; D is unresolved. Trimming shortened V by 3 bases and J by 8 bases, and 8 bases separated the two germline ends. Germline V gives CDR1 SGHTA, CDR2 FQGNSA. The CDR3 has 12 amino acids. The CDR3 sequence is CASSFGPDEQFF. The DNA for the CDR3 is TGTGCCAGCAGCTTCGGACCAGATGAGCAGTTCTTC.

Turning to this clonotype: A much larger clone differs by one base, so this may be a read error. The chain employs TRBV7-8 and TRBJ1-5; unclear D gene. Trimming left V 10 bases short and J 2 bases short, with 18 bases between. The CDR3 contains 15 residues. The germline V gene encodes CDR1 SGHVS and CDR2 FQNEAQ. The CDR3 is CANTSRGKGNQPQHF. The CDR3 nucleotides are TGTGCCAACACCTCCCGAGGGAAGGGCAATCAGCCCCAGCATTTT.

V gene TRBV14 combines with J gene TRBJ1-1; the D is unclear. Trimming shortened V by 1 base and J by 5 bases, and 17 bases separated the two germline ends. Germline-derived CDR1 and CDR2 are SGHDN and FVKESK. The CDR3 runs 16 residues. The CDR3 here is CASSQGGYSGSTEAFF. CDR3 DNA: TGTGCCAGCAGCCAAGGGGGATATAGCGGGAGTACTGAAGCTTTCTTT.

The genes are TRBV13 and TRBJ1-3; the match to TRBD1 covers 10 bases. This CDR3 has 16 residues. CDR1 is PRHDT, CDR2 FYEKMQ, per germline (reference sequence). V shed 7 bases and J 0 bases; nucleotides not matched to a gene: 6. The DNA for the CDR3 is TGTGCCAGCAAGACAGGGGGCCTCTCCTCTGGAAACACCATATATTTT. Its translation is CASKTGGLSSGNTIYF.

The V call is TRBV5-1, the J call TRBJ2-7; D is perhaps TRBD2 (5 bases). The germline CDR1 and CDR2 sequences are SGHRS and YFSETQ. The germline V and J ends were trimmed by 4 bases and 6 bases, with 17 bases remaining between them. The CDR3 runs 14 residues. The CDR3 nucleotides read TGCGCCAGCAGCCCTAGGGAGTCAGGCGGCGAGCAGTACGTC. This encodes CASSPRESGGEQYV.

This clonotype was found a few times. This chain links TRBV29-1 with TRBJ2-7; D gene uncertain. Germline V gives CDR1 SQVTM, CDR2 ANQGSEA. This CDR3 is 15 amino acids long. V lost 1 base, J lost 4 bases, and 17 bases lay in between. Here the CDR3 reads CSVEGIGLPGYEQYF. The CDR3 region has the DNA TGCAGCGTTGAAGGCATCGGGCTGCCTGGATACGAGCAGTACTTC.

V usage is TRBV2 and J usage is TRBJ2-7; D gene uncertain. V lost 1 base to trimming and J lost 1 base, with 11 bases between them. The length of the CDR3 is 15 residues. Germline V lookup: CDR1 SNHLY, CDR2 FYNNEI. The CDR3, as DNA: TGTGCCAGCAGTGAAGGGCGCGGAAGATCCTACGAGCAGTACTTC. Amino acids: CASSEGRGRSYEQYF.

This clonotype occurred many times. V and J are TRBV4-1 and TRBJ1-1, with 9 bases identical to TRBD1. Germline assignment: CDR1 MGHRA and CDR2 YSYEKL. The CDR3 extends over 17 amino acids. Trimming at V came to 1 base and at J to 1 base, leaving 7 bases not matched to a gene. CDR3 region: CASSQAQDRGPNTEAFF. In nucleotides, the CDR3 is TGCGCCAGCAGCCAAGCCCAGGACAGGGGACCGAACACTGAAGCTTTCTTT.

This clonotype was detected only once. The junction does not match germline at one end; this may be a read error. This rearrangement joins TRBV7-4 to TRBJ2-6; D remains ambiguous. The length of the CDR3 is 16 residues. The V gene's germline CDR1 is SGHVT and CDR2 SQSDAQ. The CDR3 loop reads CVSSLGPSSGANVLTF. CDR3 coding DNA: TGTGTCAGCAGCTTAGGGCCAAGCTCTGGGGCCAACGTCCTGACTTTC.

This chain joins TRBV19 and TRBJ2-2; weak D call: TRBD1 (6 bases). This CDR3 contains 15 residues. Trimming took off 7 bases at V and 1 base at J, with 13 bases between the two ends. Germline assignment: CDR1 LNHDA and CDR2 SQIVND (reference sequence). Here the CDR3 DNA reads TGTGCCAGTAAATGGACAGCTGAGAACACCGGGGAGCTGTTTTTT. It encodes CASKWTAENTGELFF.

J is TRBJ2-1 and V is TRBV5-1; D possibly matches TRBD1 or TRBD2 (6 bases each). CDR3 length: 13 residues. Between the trimmed V and J ends, which lost 0 bases and 9 bases, there was a span of 10 bases. Germline CDR1 reads SGHRS; CDR2 reads YFSETQ. The CDR3 spells CASSLAGAFEQFF. CDR3 bases: TGCGCCAGCAGCTTGGCGGGGGCCTTTGAGCAGTTCTTC.

This clonotype was seen a handful of times. The gene calls are TRBV7-6 and TRBJ1-5; perhaps TRBD1 as D (6 bases). The germline CDR1 and CDR2 sequences are SGHVS and FNYEAQ. V was cut by 0 bases and J by 3 bases, with 9 bases left in between. CDR3 size: 15 residues. The CDR3 sequence: CASSLAQGDNQPQHF. Here the CDR3 DNA reads TGTGCCAGCAGCTTAGCACAGGGAGACAATCAGCCCCAGCATTTT.